This TCR beta chain emerged from a study of blood T cells in healthy people across ages. The draw of peripheral blood yielded about 9.4 milliliters from each donor. The authors ran a second PCR of 7 to 11 cycles using a sample-barcoded 5' primer and a J-beta primer mix. TCRdb re-analysed the 5' RACE reads in MiXCR, keeping a single row per CDR3 protein. The profile covers roughly 730,000 distinct CDR3 sequences, with about 61% appearing a single time and 20% to 30% taken by the ten largest. Study results and caveats: When set beside aged donors, long-lived donors presented more naive CD4+ cells and higher diversity. Per-million-T-cell TCR beta diversity fell roughly linearly with age. It was held that diversity estimates obtained from one million T cells represented underestimates.

This clonotype has only a few counts. No antigen is known for it. Germline V CDR1 and CDR2: SQVTM, ANQGSEA. V was pared by 6 bases and J by 4 bases, with 12 bases between. CDR3 size: 12 residues. The chain couples TRBV29-1 to TRBJ2-5; possible D gene TRBD2, 7 bases. The TCR was taken from a man in his forties or fifties in good health. Sample: blood. The CDR3 here is CSVREGGETQYF. CDR3 bases: TGCAGCGTGAGGGAGGGGGGAGAGACCCAGTACTTC.